This TCR beta chain was retrieved from a study of blood T cell repertoires in COVID-19. Researchers sorted participants into cohorts using their self-reported clinical history. The CDR3 is 14 residues long. V was pared by 4 bases and J by 4 bases, with 12 bases between. Germline CDR1 is MDHEN and CDR2 is SYDVKM. Under the authors' procedure: Using reference gene primer amplification, nucleated cell counts were estimated. Clones were sequenced by immunoSEQ multiplex PCR, and TCRdb holds only the in-frame ones, with some missing. V and J calls and clone size come straight from that table; D and trimming were deduced from the DNA. The sample holds roughly 280,000 clones, 88% seen once.

The genes are TRBV28 and TRBJ2-3; weak D call: TRBD2 (5 bases). The receptor comes from a woman aged 45-65 years who had recovered from COVID-19. The sequencing input was PBMCs or T cells enriched from blood (not recorded which). The CDR3 sequence is CASSSSGLSDTQYF. In nucleotides, the CDR3 is TGTGCCAGCAGTTCTTCCGGACTTTCAGATACGCAGTATTTT.